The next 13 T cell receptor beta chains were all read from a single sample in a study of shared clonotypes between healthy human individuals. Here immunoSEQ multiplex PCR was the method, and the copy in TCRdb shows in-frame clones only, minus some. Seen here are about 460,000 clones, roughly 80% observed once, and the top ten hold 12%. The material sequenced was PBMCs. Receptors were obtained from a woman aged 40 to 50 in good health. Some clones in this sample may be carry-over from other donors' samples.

The DNA of the CDR3 is TGTGCCATCAGTGAGTCTAAGGGAAGGAATGAGCAGTTCTTC. Protein sequence: CAISESKGRNEQFF. This chain uses TRBV10-3 with TRBJ2-1, with unresolved D. The germline V and J ends were trimmed by 0 bases and 7 bases, with 10 bases remaining between them. The CDR3 has 14 residues. The germline V gene encodes CDR1 ENHRY and CDR2 SYGVKD.

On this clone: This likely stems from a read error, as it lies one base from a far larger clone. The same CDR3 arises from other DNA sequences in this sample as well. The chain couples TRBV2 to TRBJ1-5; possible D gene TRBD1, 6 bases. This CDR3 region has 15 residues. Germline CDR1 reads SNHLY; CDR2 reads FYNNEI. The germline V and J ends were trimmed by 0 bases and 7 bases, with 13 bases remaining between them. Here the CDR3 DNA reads TGTGCCAGCAGTGAAGCGCGGGGGGCGGGCCAGCCCCAGCATTTT. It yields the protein CASSEARGAGQPQHF.

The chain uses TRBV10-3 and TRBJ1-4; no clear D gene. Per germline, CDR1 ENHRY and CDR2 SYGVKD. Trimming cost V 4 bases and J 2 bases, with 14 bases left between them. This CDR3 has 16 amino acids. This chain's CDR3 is CAISAFGAETNEKLFF. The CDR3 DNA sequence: TGTGCCATCAGTGCCTTCGGTGCGGAGACTAATGAAAAACTGTTTTTT.

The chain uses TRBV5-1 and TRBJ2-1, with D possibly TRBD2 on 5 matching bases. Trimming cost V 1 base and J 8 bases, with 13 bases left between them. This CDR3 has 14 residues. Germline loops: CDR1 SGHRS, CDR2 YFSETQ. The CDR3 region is CASSLPGGGDEQFF. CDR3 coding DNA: TGCGCCAGCAGCTTGCCAGGAGGTGGCGATGAGCAGTTCTTC.

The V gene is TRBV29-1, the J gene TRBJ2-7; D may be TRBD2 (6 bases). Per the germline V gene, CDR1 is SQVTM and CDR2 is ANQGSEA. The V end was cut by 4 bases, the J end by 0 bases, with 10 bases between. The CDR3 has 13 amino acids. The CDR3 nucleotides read TGCAGCGTTGTTAACGGGAGCTCCTACGAGCAGTACTTC. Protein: CSVVNGSSYEQYF.

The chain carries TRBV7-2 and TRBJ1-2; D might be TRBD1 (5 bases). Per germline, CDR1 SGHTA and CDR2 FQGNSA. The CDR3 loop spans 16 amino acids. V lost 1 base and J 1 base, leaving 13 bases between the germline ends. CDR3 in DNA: TGTGCCAGCAGCTTAGTTACAGGCCCAATTAACTATGGCTACACCTTC. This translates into CASSLVTGPINYGYTF.

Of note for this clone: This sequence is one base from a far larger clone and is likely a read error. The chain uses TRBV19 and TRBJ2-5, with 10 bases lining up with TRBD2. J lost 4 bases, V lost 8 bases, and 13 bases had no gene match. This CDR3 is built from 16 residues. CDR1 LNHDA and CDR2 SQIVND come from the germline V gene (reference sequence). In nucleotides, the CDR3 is TGTGCCAGTGGTAGGTGGCTAGCGGGAGCCGGAGAGACCCAGTACTTC. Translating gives CASGRWLAGAGETQYF.

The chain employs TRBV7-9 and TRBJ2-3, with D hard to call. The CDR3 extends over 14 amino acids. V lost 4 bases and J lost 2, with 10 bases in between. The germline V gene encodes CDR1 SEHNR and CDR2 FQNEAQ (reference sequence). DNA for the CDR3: TGTGCCAGCAGCTATAACGGACCCACAGATACGCAGTATTTT. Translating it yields CASSYNGPTDTQYF.

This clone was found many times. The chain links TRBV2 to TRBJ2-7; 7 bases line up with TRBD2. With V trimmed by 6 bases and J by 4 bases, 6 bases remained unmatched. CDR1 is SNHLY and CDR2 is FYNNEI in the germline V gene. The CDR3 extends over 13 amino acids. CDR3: CASRAGEPYEQYF. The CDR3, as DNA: TGTGCCAGCAGGGCGGGAGAACCATACGAGCAGTACTTC. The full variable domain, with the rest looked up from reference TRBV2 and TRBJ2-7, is EPEVTQTPSHQVTQMGQEVILRCVPISNHLYFYWYRQILGQKVEFLVSFYNNEISEKSEIFDDQFSVERPDGSNFTLKIRSTKLEDSAMYFCASRAGEPYEQYFGPGTRLTVT.

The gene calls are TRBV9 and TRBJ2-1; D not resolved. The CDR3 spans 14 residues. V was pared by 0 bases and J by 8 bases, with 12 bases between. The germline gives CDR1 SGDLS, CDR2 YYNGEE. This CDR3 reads CASSVEHIGDEQFF. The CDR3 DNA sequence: TGTGCCAGCAGCGTAGAGCACATTGGGGATGAGCAGTTCTTC.

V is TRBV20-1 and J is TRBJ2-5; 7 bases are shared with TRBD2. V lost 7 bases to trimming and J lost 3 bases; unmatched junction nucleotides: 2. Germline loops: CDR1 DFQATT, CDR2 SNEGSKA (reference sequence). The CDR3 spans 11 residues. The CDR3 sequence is CSVRGEETQYF. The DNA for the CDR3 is TGCAGTGTACGGGGGGAAGAGACCCAGTACTTC.

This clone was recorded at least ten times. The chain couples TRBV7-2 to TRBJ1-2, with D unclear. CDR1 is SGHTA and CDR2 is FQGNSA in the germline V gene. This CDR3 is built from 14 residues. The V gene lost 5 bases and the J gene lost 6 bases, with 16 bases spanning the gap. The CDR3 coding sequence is TGTGCCAGCAGCCCAGACGGGAGGGTAAATGGCTACACCTTC. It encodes CASSPDGRVNGYTF. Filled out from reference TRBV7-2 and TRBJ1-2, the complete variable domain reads GAGVSQSPSNKVTEKGKDVELRCDPISGHTALYWYRQSLGQGLEFLIYFQGNSAPDKSGLPSDRFSAERTGGSVSTLTIQRTQQEDSAVYLCASSPDGRVNGYTFGSGTRLTVV.

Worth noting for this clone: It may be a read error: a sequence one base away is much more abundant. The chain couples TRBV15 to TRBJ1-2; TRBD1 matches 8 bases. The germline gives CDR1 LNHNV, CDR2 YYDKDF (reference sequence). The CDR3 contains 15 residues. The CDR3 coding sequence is TGTGCCACCAGCAGGGACAGGGCAGCTCTCTATGGCGACACCTTC. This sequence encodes CATSRDRAALYGDTF.